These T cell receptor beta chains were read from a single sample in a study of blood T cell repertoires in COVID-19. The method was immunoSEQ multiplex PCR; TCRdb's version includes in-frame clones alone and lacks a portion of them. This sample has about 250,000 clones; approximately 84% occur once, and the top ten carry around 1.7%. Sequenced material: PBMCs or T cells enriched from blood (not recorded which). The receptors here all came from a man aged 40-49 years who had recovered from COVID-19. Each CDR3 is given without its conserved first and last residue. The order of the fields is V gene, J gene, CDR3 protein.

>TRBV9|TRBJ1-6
ASSVGPGYNSPLH
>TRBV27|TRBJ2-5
ASSLSQGTLLGTQY
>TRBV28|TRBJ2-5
ASSPLAWYQETQY
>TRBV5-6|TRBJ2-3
ASSRGLTQY
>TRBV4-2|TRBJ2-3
ASSSWTGRADTQY
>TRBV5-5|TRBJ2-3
ASSFSSGPTDTQY
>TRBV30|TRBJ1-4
AWTQTGNEKLF
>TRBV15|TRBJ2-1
ATSPLLAGGYNEQF
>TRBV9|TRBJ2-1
ASSLSEVGYNEQF
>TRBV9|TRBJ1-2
ASSVAYGQGYGYT
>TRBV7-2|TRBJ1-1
ASSLGGQGNTEAF
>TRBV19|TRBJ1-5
ASSIPQGRQPQH
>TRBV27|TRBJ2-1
ASSFLRLRRGYNEQF
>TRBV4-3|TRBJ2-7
ASSPYIWTSGNYEQY
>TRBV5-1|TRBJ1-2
ASSPRGGDGYT
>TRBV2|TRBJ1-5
ASSVLDNQPQH
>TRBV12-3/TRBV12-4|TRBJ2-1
ASRTNVAGQF